The clone carrying this T cell receptor beta chain was picked up many times. Antigen unknown. TCR alpha and beta CDR3 regions were amplified from RNA using iRepertoire nested multiplex PCR. For one-step reverse transcription and amplification, 100-400 ng of tissue mRNA or PBMC total RNA was used. TCRdb analysed the multiplex PCR reads with MiXCR anew, one entry per CDR3 protein. The sample carries around 190,000 distinct CDR3 sequences, under 55% recorded once. The sample comes from a study of glioma-infiltrating T cells. General study findings and limits: Only very few CDR3 sequences appeared in both tissue and blood.

From germline, CDR1 is SEHNR and CDR2 FQNEAQ (reference sequence). This CDR3 is built from 13 residues. J lost 8 bases, V lost 3 bases, and 6 bases had no gene match. This chain connects TRBV7-9 to TRBJ1-1; 7 bases agree with TRBD1. Sequenced: glioma tissue, nonneoplastic brain tissue, or PBMCs (not recorded which). The sequence was obtained from a human donor with low-grade glioma or glioblastoma, undergoing nonglioma brain surgery, or in good health (not recorded which). The CDR3 is CASSFADRHEAFF. The CDR3 DNA follows: TGTGCCAGCAGCTTCGCGGACAGGCACGAAGCTTTCTTT.